What follows describes a single TCR beta chain. As for time point: week 3, after first cycle of checkpoint inhibitor. Measured with immunoSEQ multiplex PCR; TCRdb has only the in-frame clones, and not every one. The repertoire includes 15,000 to 20,000 clones, about 95% of them detected once, and under 0.25% sits in the top ten. The entry originates in a study of blood T cell dynamics during melanoma immunotherapy. Looked up from germline, CDR1 is SEHNR and CDR2 is FQNEAQ (reference sequence). Deletions cut 5 bases from V and 5 bases from J, with 9 bases between. The length of the CDR3 is 12 residues.

The receptor was derived from a human donor with melanoma. The starting material was effector memory CD8+ T cells from blood, obtained from a patient treated with checkpoint blockade. J is TRBJ2-5 and V is TRBV7-9; D is undetermined. CDR3 nucleotide sequence: TGTGCCAGCAGCCCGGTGCGGGAGACCCAGTACTTC. Translated, it gives CASSPVRETQYF.